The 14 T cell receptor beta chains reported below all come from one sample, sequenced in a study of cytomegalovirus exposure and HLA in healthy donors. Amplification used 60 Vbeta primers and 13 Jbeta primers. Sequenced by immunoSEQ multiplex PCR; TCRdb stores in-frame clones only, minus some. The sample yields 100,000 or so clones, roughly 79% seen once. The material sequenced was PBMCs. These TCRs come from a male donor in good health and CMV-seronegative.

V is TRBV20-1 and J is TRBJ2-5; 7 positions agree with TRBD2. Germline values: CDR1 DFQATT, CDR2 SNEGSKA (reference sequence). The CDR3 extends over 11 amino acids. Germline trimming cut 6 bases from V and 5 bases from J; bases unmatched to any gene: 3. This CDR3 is CSAPAGETQYF. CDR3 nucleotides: TGCAGTGCCCCAGCGGGGGAGACCCAGTACTTC.

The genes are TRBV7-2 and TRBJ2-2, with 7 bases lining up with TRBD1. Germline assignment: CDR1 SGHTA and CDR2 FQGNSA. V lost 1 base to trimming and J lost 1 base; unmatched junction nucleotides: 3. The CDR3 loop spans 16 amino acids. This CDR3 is CASSLGGTVNTGELFF. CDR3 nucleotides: TGTGCCAGCAGCTTAGGGGGGACAGTGAACACCGGGGAGCTGTTTTTT.

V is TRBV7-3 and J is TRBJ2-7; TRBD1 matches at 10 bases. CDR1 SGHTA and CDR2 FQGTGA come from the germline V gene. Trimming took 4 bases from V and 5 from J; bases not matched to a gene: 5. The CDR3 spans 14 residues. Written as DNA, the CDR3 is TGTGCCAGCAGCTCGCCCGGGACAGGGGACGAGCAGTACTTC. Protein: CASSSPGTGDEQYF.

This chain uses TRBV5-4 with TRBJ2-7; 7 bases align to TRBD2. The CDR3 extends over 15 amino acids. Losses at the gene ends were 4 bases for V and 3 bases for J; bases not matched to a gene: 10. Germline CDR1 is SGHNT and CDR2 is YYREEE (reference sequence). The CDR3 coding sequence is TGTGCCAGCAGCCCTAGCGGAGAGACCCACTACGAGCAGTACTTC. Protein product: CASSPSGETHYEQYF.

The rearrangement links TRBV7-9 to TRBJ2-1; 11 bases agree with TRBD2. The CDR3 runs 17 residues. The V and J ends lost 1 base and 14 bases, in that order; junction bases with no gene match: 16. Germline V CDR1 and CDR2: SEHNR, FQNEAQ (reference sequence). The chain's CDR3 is CASSLGGAVAGGPLEFF. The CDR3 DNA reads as TGTGCCAGCAGCTTAGGGGGCGCGGTAGCGGGAGGGCCCCTTGAGTTCTTC.

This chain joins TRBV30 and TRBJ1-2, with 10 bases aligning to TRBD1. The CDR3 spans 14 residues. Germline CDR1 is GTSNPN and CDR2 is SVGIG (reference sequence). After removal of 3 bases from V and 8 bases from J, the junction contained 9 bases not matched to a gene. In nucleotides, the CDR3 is TGTGCCTGGAGCCGGGACAGGGGTTTCTCCGGCTACACCTTC. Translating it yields CAWSRDRGFSGYTF.

In nucleotides, the CDR3 is TGTGCCAGCAGCATAAGGACATTTCAAGAGACCCAGTACTTC. Translation gives CASSIRTFQETQYF. This chain connects TRBV5-5 to TRBJ2-5, with a weak D call TRBD1 (5 bases). Per germline, CDR1 SGHKS and CDR2 YYEKEE (reference sequence). This CDR3 comprises 14 residues. Trimming took off 4 bases at V and 2 bases at J, with 12 bases between the two ends. The variable domain in full, completed from reference TRBV5-5 and TRBJ2-5, reads DAGVTQSPTHLIKTRGQQVTLRCSPISGHKSVSWYQQVLGQGPQFIFQYYEKEERGRGNFPDRFSARQFPNYSSELNVNALLLGDSALYLCASSIRTFQETQYFGPGTRLLVL.

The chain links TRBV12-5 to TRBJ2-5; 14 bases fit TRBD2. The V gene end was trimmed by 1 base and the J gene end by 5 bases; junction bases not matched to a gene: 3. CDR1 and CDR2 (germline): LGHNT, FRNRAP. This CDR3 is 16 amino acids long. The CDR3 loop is CASGLGGTSGSETQYF. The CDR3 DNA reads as TGTGCTAGTGGTTTGGGGGGGACTAGCGGGAGCGAGACCCAGTACTTC.

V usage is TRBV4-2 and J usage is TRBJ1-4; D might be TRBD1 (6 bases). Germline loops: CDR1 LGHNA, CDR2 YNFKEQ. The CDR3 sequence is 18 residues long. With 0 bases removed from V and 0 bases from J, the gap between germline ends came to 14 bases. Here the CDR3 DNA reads TGTGCCAGCAGCCAAGAGCGAAGGGGGTTTGCAACTAATGAAAAACTGTTTTTT. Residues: CASSQERRGFATNEKLFF.

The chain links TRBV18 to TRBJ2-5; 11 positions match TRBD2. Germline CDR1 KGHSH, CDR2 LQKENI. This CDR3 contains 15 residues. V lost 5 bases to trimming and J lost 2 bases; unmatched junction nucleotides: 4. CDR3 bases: TGTGCCAGCTCATCCGGACTAGCGGGTCAAGAGACCCAGTACTTC. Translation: CASSSGLAGQETQYF.

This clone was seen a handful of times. CDR3 loop: CASSQGGSRDRSPGAFF. CDR3 nucleotide sequence: TGTGCCAGCAGCCAAGGGGGGTCCCGGGACAGAAGCCCCGGGGCTTTCTTT. The chain is built from TRBV4-2 and TRBJ1-1, with 7 bases lining up with TRBD1. Germline CDR1 is LGHNA and CDR2 is YNFKEQ. J was trimmed by 11 bases and V by 1 base; bases with no gene match: 19. This CDR3 has 17 amino acids.

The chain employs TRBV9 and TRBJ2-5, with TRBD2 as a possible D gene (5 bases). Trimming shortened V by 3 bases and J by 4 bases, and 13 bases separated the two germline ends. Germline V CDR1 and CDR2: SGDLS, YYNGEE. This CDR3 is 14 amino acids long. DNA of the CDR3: TGTGCCAGCAGCGCCCTCGCGGGTCGAGAGACCCAGTACTTC. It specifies CASSALAGRETQYF. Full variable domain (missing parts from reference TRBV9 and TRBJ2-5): DSGVTQTPKHLITATGQRVTLRCSPRSGDLSVYWYQQSLDQGLQFLIQYYNGEERAKGNILERFSAQQFPDLHSELNLSSLELGDSALYFCASSALAGRETQYFGPGTRLLVL.

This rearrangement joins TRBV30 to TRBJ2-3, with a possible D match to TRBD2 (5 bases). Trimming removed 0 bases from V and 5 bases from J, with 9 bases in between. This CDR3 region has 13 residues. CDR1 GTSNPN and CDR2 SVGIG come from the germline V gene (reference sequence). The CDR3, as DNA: TGTGCCTGGAGTGTACTAACTAGAGATACGCAGTATTTT. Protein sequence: CAWSVLTRDTQYF.

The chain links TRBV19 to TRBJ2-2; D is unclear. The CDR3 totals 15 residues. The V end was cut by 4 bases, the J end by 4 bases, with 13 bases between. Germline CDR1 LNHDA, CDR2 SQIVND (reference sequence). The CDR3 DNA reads TGTGCCAGTAGTAAAGTCACTATATCCACCGGGGAGCTGTTTTTT. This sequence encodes CASSKVTISTGELFF.